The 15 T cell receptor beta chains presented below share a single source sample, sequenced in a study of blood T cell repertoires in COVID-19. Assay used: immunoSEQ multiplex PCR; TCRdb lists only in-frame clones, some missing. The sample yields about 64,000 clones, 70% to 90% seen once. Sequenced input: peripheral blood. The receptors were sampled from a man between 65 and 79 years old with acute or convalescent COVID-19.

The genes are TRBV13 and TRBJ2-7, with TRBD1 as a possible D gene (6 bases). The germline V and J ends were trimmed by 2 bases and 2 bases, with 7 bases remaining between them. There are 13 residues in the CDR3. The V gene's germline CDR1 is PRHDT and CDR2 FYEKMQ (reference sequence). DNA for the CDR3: TGTGCCAGCAGCTTAACAGGGACCTACGAGCAGTACTTC. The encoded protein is CASSLTGTYEQYF.

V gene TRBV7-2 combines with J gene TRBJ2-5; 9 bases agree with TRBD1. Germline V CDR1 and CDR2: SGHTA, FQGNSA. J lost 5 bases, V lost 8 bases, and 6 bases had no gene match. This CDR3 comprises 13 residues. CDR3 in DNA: TGTGCCAGCCGGGACAGGGTAGGGGAGACCCAGTACTTC. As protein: CASRDRVGETQYF.

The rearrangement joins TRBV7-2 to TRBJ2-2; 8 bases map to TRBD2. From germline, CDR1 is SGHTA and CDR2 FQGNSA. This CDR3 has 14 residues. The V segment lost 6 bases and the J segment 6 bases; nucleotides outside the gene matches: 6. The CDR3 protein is CASSHGGGPGELFF. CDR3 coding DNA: TGTGCCAGCAGTCACGGGGGGGGCCCCGGGGAGCTGTTTTTT.

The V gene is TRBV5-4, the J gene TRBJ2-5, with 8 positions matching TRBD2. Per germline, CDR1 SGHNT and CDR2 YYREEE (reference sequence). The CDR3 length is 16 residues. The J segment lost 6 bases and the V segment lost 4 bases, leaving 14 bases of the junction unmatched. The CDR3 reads CASSPIGAGGAQTQYF. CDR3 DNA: TGTGCCAGCAGCCCCATCGGGGCGGGGGGCGCCCAGACCCAGTACTTC.

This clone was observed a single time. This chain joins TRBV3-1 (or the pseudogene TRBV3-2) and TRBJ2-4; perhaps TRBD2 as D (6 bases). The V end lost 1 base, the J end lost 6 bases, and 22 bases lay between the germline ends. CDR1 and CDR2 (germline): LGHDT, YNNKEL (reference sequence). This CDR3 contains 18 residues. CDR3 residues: CASSQVVVPRGVRNIQYF. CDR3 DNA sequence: TGTGCCAGCAGCCAAGTTGTCGTCCCGCGCGGGGTCAGAAACATTCAGTACTTC.

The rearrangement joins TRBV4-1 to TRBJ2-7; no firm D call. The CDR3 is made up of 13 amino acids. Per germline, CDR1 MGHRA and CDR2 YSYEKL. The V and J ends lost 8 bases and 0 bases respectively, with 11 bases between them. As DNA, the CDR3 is TGCGCCAGCGCCCTACTTAGCTCCTACGAGCAGTACTTC. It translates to CASALLSSYEQYF.

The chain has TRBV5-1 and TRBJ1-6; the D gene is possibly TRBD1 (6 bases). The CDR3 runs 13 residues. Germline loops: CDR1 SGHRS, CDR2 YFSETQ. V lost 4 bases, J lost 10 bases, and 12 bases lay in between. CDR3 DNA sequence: TGCGCCAGCAGCCTGGAAGGGGGATCACCCCTCCACTTT. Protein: CASSLEGGSPLHF.

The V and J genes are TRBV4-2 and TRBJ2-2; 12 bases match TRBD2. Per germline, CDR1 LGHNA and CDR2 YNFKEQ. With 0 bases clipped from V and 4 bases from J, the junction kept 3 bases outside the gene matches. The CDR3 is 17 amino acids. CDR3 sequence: CASSQDLAGGRTGELFF. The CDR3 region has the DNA TGTGCCAGCAGCCAAGACCTAGCGGGGGGGCGCACCGGGGAGCTGTTTTTT.

CDR3 amino acids: CASSREGLNTEAFF. For the CDR3, the DNA is TGTGCCAGCTCTCGGGAGGGCTTGAACACTGAAGCTTTCTTT. The rearrangement uses TRBV18 and TRBJ1-1; D unresolved. Looked up from germline, CDR1 is KGHSH and CDR2 is LQKENI. Trimming took off 6 bases at V and 0 bases at J, with 11 bases between the two ends. The CDR3 covers 14 residues.

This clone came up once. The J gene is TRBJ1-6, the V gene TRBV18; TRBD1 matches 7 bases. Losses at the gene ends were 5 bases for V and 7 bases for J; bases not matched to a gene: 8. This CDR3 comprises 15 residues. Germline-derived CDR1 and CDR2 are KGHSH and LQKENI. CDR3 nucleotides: TGTGCCAGCTCAACATCCGGGACAGCCAATTCACCCCTCCACTTT. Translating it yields CASSTSGTANSPLHF.

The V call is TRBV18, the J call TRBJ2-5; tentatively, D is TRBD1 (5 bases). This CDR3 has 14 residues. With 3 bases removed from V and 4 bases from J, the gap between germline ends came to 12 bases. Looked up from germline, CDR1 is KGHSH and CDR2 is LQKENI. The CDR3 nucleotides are TGTGCCAGCTCACCGATAGGACAAGGAGAGACCCAGTACTTC. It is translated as CASSPIGQGETQYF. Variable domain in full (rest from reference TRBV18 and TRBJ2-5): NAGVMQNPRHLVRRRGQEARLRCSPMKGHSHVYWYRQLPEEGLKFMVYLQKENIIDESGMPKERFSAEFPKEGPSILRIQQVVRGDSAAYFCASSPIGQGETQYFGPGTRLLVL.

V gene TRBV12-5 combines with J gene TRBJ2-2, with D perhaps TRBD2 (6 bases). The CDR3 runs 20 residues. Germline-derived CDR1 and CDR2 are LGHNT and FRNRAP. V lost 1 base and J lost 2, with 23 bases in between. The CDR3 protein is CASGLGAGRGSPLNTGELFF. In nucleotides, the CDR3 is TGTGCTAGTGGTTTGGGGGCGGGGAGAGGATCGCCCCTTAACACCGGGGAGCTGTTTTTT.

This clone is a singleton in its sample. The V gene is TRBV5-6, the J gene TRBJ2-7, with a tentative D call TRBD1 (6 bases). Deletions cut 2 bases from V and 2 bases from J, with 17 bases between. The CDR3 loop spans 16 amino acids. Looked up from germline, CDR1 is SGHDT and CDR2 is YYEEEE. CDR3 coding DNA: TGTGCCAGCAGCTTCCCCCGAGTCAGGGACACCTACGAGCAGTACTTC. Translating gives CASSFPRVRDTYEQYF.

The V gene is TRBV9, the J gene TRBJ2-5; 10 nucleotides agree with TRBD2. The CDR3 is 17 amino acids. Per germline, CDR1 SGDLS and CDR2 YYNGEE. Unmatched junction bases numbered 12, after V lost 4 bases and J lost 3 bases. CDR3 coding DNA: TGTGCCAGCAGCCTAGGAGTAGGTAGCGGGGGGAAAGAGACCCAGTACTTC. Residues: CASSLGVGSGGKETQYF.

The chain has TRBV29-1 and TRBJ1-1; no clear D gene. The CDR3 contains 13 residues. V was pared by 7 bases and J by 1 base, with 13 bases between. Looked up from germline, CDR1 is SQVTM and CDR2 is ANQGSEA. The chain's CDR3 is CSAYRTQNTEAFF. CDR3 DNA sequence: TGCAGCGCCTACAGAACCCAGAACACTGAAGCTTTCTTT.